This is a list of T cell receptor beta chains from one sample in a study of cytomegalovirus exposure and HLA in healthy donors. The protocol was immunoSEQ multiplex PCR, while the TCRdb copy is restricted to in-frame clones and leaves out a portion. The sample has over 100,000 clones, over 65% seen once. Sequencing was carried out using PBMCs. The receptors shown here come from a woman aged 40 to 49 in good health and CMV-seronegative. CDR3s include the opening cysteine and the closing phenylalanine or tryptophan. Fields, in order: V gene, D gene, clone size, J gene, CDR3 DNA, CDR3 protein. A D gene is named only where the DNA matches it firmly. Clone sizes are given selectively: once, few, many, or a class where the clone is expanded.

>TRBV21-1|-|-|TRBJ2-1
TGTGCCCAGAACACAAGTTACAATGAGCAGTTCTTC
CAQNTSYNEQFF
>TRBV7-3|-|once|TRBJ2-7
TGTGCCAGCAGCTCTGGGGGGGGGCCCGACGAGCAGTACTTC
CASSSGGGPDEQYF
>TRBV5-1|-|few|TRBJ1-4
TGCGCCAGCAGGGAGACGATTGGGGAGGAAAAACTGTTTTTT
CASRETIGEEKLFF
>TRBV5-1|TRBD2|-|TRBJ2-1
TGCGCCAGCCGGCTAGCGGGAGGGAACCCCTACAATGAGCAGTTCTTC
CASRLAGGNPYNEQFF
>TRBV19|-|-|TRBJ1-1
TGTGCCAGTAGTAGATTTCGTGGGGGGACTGAAGCTTTCTTT
CASSRFRGGTEAFF
>TRBV11-3|-|-|TRBJ2-1
TGTGCCAGCAGCTTAGGGAAAGGGACATCGGCAATCAATGAGCAGTTCTTC
CASSLGKGTSAINEQFF
>TRBV4-2|TRBD2|-|TRBJ2-3
TGTGCCAGCAGCCAAGGTCCTAGCGGGAGGATCGCAGATACGCAGTATTTT
CASSQGPSGRIADTQYF
>TRBV2|TRBD1|few|TRBJ1-2
TGTGCCAGCAGTTCTTCCGGGACAGGGCAGGGAGGCTACACCTTC
CASSSSGTGQGGYTF
>TRBV1|-|-|TRBJ2-7
TGCACCAGCAGCCAAGATAAGAAGGTCCAGGGCAGGGGATCCTACGAGCAGTACTTC
CTSSQDKKVQGRGSYEQYF
>TRBV28|-|-|TRBJ2-7
TGTGCCAGCATCTCCAGGGATCGCTACGAGCAGTACTTC
CASISRDRYEQYF
>TRBV7-8|-|-|TRBJ1-1
TGTGCCAGCAGCTTATTAGGGGGCACTGAAGCTTTCTTT
CASSLLGGTEAFF
>TRBV11-3|TRBD1|-|TRBJ1-2
TGTGCCAGCAGCCCAGACAGGGGGGCGACCTACACCTTC
CASSPDRGATYTF
>TRBV19|TRBD1|-|TRBJ1-5
TGTGCCAGTAGTCCCCGGACAGGGGAATATCAGCCCCAGCATTTT
CASSPRTGEYQPQHF
>TRBV18|-|-|TRBJ1-2
TGTGCCAGCTCAGTCCAACAGGGAGCGAACTATGGCTACACCTTC
CASSVQQGANYGYTF
>TRBV11-2|TRBD1|-|TRBJ2-1
TGTGCCAGCAGCTTATTAGGTCAGGGGGCCTACAATGAGCAGTTCTTC
CASSLLGQGAYNEQFF
>TRBV18|-|-|TRBJ2-5
TGTGCCAGCTCACCAGGTCACCCTGGCAAGACCCAGTACTTC
CASSPGHPGKTQYF
>TRBV7-2|TRBD1|-|TRBJ1-1
TGTGCCAGCAGCTATAACAGGGGGACTGAAGCTTTCTTT
CASSYNRGTEAFF
>TRBV28|-|once|TRBJ1-6
TGTGCCAGCAGTTTGAGCAGGTACAGGGTGCCTTTAATCTCACCCCTCCACTTT
CASSLSRYRVPLISPLHF
>TRBV4-3|-|-|TRBJ2-3
TGCGCCAGCAGCCCTACTCTAGCTCCCGGGGCAGATACGCAGTATTTT
CASSPTLAPGADTQYF
>TRBV6-5|TRBD1|-|TRBJ2-3
TGTGCCAGCAGCCCGGGACAGGCCACAGATACGCAGTATTTT
CASSPGQATDTQYF
>TRBV9|-|-|TRBJ1-1
TGTGCCAGCAGCGTAGTTGCAGGCGCGGGTGAAGCTTTCTTT
CASSVVAGAGEAFF
>TRBV7-2|TRBD2|-|TRBJ2-4
TGTGCCAGCAGCTTAAGCGGGGGGGGATTATCAGACAAAAACATTCAGTACTTC
CASSLSGGGLSDKNIQYF
>TRBV28|-|-|TRBJ2-7
TGTGCCAGCAGTTTTACTCAAGCCTACGAGCAGTACTTC
CASSFTQAYEQYF
>TRBV9|TRBD1|-|TRBJ2-2
TGTGCCAGCAGGAAAACCGGGACAGACACCGGGGAGCTGTTTTTT
CASRKTGTDTGELFF
>TRBV9|-|once|TRBJ1-1
TGTGCCAGCAGCGTAGCCGGTAACACTGAAGCTTTCTTT
CASSVAGNTEAFF
>TRBV19|-|-|TRBJ1-5
TGTGCCAGTAGACCCGGAAGCGCCTTGGTTCAGCCCCAGCATTTT
CASRPGSALVQPQHF
>TRBV19|TRBD2|-|TRBJ2-7
TGTGCCAGTAGTTTTAGCGGGAGCGTCTCCTACGAGCAGTACTTC
CASSFSGSVSYEQYF
>TRBV5-6|TRBD1|-|TRBJ2-7
TGTGCCAGCAGCTTGGTCCAGGGGGACTACGAGCAGTACTTC
CASSLVQGDYEQYF
>TRBV4-3|-|-|TRBJ2-3
TGCGCCAGCAGCCGAGCCGTCGCGGCCTTTGCTCCAGATACGCAGTATTTT
CASSRAVAAFAPDTQYF
>TRBV27|TRBD2|-|TRBJ2-3
TGTGCCAGCAGTATACTTGCGGGAGGGCCCGCAGATACGCAGTATTTT
CASSILAGGPADTQYF
>TRBV19|-|-|TRBJ1-5
TGTGCCAGTAGTATCGGACAGCCTAGCAATCAGCCCCAGCATTTT
CASSIGQPSNQPQHF
>TRBV19|TRBD2|-|TRBJ2-4
TGTGCCAGTACTCCCGGACTAGCGGATATCAAAAACATTCAGTACTTC
CASTPGLADIKNIQYF
>TRBV13|-|-|TRBJ1-2
TGTGCCAGCAGCCCCAAGGGGGGGGGAAACTATGGCTACACCTTC
CASSPKGGGNYGYTF
>TRBV28|TRBD1|-|TRBJ1-5
TGTGCCAGCAGACAGGGGGGTGGTAGCAATCAGCCCCAGCATTTT
CASRQGGGSNQPQHF
>TRBV9|TRBD2|-|TRBJ2-2
TGTGCCAGCAACAAACTGGGACTAGCGGGAAGGGCCGGGGAGCTGTTTTTT
CASNKLGLAGRAGELFF
>TRBV7-9|-|-|TRBJ1-2
TGTGCCAGCAGCTCTTTCGGGGAGGGCCGCTATGGCTACACCTTC
CASSSFGEGRYGYTF
>TRBV5-1|TRBD1|-|TRBJ2-5
TGCGCCAGCAGCCCGGGACAGGGGCAAGAGACCCAGTACTTC
CASSPGQGQETQYF
>TRBV7-3|TRBD1|-|TRBJ2-1
TGTGCCAGCAGCTTGGACAGGGCGGGCAATGAGCAGTTCTTC
CASSLDRAGNEQFF
>TRBV6-1|-|-|TRBJ1-5
TGTGCCAGCAGTGAACGATTCAGGACAGCCGATCAGCCCCAGCATTTT
CASSERFRTADQPQHF
>TRBV28|TRBD2|-|TRBJ2-7
TGTGCCAGCAGCCTAGCGGCGGGAGGGAGTTACGAGCAGTACTTC
CASSLAAGGSYEQYF